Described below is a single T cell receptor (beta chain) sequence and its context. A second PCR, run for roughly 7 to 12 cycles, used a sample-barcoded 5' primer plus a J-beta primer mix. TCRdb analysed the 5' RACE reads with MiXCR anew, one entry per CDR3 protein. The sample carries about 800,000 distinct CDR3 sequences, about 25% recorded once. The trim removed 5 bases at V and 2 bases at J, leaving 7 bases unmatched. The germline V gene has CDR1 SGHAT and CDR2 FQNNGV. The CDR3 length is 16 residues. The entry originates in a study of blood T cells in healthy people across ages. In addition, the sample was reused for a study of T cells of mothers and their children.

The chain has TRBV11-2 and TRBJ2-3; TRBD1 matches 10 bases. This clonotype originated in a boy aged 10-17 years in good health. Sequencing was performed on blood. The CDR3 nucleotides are TGTGCCAGCAGCCCGACAGGGGGCAGGTCCACAGATACGCAGTATTTT. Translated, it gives CASSPTGGRSTDTQYF.